Below, one TCR beta chain is given with its context. As yet, its antigen is unknown. This entry is derived from a study of OX40 agonist ivuxolimab in advanced cancers. Study as a whole: The dose of intravenous ivuxolimab that patients received every 2 weeks ranged from 0.01 to 10 mg/kg. It was permissible to have had prior anti-PD-1, anti-PD-L1 or anti-CTLA-4 therapy, and around 40% had some. Study-wide results and limits: CD8+ T cells (on average) carried more expanded clones than CD4+ T cells. Part of the nonresponder group also had normalized T-cell clonal expansion that was low.

Clones were sequenced by immunoSEQ multiplex PCR, and TCRdb holds only the in-frame ones, with some missing. The sample includes fewer than 70,000 clones, under 90% seen only once; the top ten take 6% to 7.5%. The V gene's germline CDR1 is MNHNS and CDR2 SASEGT. Trimming shortened V by 2 bases and J by 0 bases, and 7 bases separated the two germline ends. The CDR3 totals 14 residues. The chain joins TRBV6-1 to TRBJ1-1; D call uncertain. The TCR originated in an adult with an advanced solid tumor such as melanoma, head and neck, liver or kidney cancer. The sequences come from CD4+ or CD8+ T cells sorted from blood, collected in a trial of the OX40 agonist ivuxolimab. This CDR3 reads CASSETGLNTEAFF. The CDR3 DNA is TGTGCCAGCAGTGAAACGGGCCTGAACACTGAAGCTTTCTTT.